A single sample is the source of the 22 T cell receptor beta chains below, sequenced in a study of T cell responses to AZD1222 COVID-19 vaccine. Data came from immunoSEQ multiplex PCR; TCRdb stores just in-frame clones and leaves some out. The sample includes 75,000 to 100,000 clones, 90% of them seen just once. The source material was peripheral blood, sampled on day 0 of AZD1222 vaccination. Receptors originate from an adult in good health.

This chain links TRBV28 with TRBJ2-3, with D unclear. The CDR3 length is 12 residues. The V gene lost 4 bases and the J gene lost 7 bases, with 9 bases spanning the gap. Germline CDR1 is MDHEN and CDR2 is SYDVKM. DNA for the CDR3: TGTGCCAGCAGTTCCCCAGTGCATACGCAGTATTTT. This encodes CASSSPVHTQYF.

This chain links TRBV24-1 with TRBJ2-3; 11 nucleotides match TRBD2. In germline, CDR1 is KGHDR, CDR2 SFDVKD. Trimming took 3 bases from V and 9 from J; bases not matched to a gene: 10. This CDR3 comprises 16 residues. DNA for the CDR3: TGTGCCACCAGTGATATTAGCGGGAGGGCCCACGGGACGCAGTATTTT. Translation: CATSDISGRAHGTQYF.

The rearrangement links TRBV7-8 to TRBJ2-7, with D perhaps TRBD1 (6 bases). The CDR3 contains 13 residues. In germline, CDR1 is SGHVS, CDR2 FQNEAQ. Trimming removed 5 bases at V and 3 bases at J, with 11 bases between. This CDR3 is CASSPGVGYEQYF. As DNA, the CDR3 is TGTGCCAGCAGCCCAGGGGTCGGCTACGAGCAGTACTTC. Full variable domain (missing parts from reference TRBV7-8 and TRBJ2-7): GAGVSQSPRYKVAKRGQDVALRCDPISGHVSLFWYQQALGQGPEFLTYFQNEAQLDKSGLPSDRFFAERPEGSVSTLKIQRTQQEDSAVYLCASSPGVGYEQYFGPGTRLTVT.

This chain joins TRBV7-6 and TRBJ2-1; 8 bases agree with TRBD2. The germline gives CDR1 SGHVS, CDR2 FNYEAQ. There are 15 residues in the CDR3. V trimming: 6 bases; J trimming: 1 base; junction bases outside the gene matches: 5. This chain's CDR3 is CASRELAGSYNEQFF. The CDR3, as DNA: TGTGCCAGCAGGGAGCTAGCGGGTTCCTACAATGAGCAGTTCTTC.

The genes are TRBV11-3 and TRBJ2-1, with D possibly being TRBD2 (5 bases). V dropped 4 bases and J dropped 15 bases, with 19 bases sitting between them. This CDR3 is 13 amino acids long. Germline V gene sequence: CDR1 SGHNT, CDR2 YENEEA. This chain's CDR3 is CASSYGPEGAVFF. Written as DNA, the CDR3 is TGTGCCAGCAGCTATGGTCCTGAGGGAGCGGTGTTCTTC.

This clone was counted between two and nine times. V is TRBV5-1 and J is TRBJ2-1; 9 nucleotides agree with TRBD2. V lost 0 bases and J lost 1; bases outside the gene matches: 5. The CDR3 consists of 17 residues. CDR1 is SGHRS and CDR2 is YFSETQ in the germline V gene. The CDR3 DNA sequence: TGCGCCAGCAGCTTGGGGCTAGCGGGAAGATCCTACAATGAGCAGTTCTTC. It codes for CASSLGLAGRSYNEQFF.

The rearrangement joins TRBV27 to TRBJ2-5; 7 bases are shared with TRBD2. The CDR3 extends over 16 amino acids. Germline-derived CDR1 and CDR2 are MNHEY and SMNVEV (reference sequence). V dropped 5 bases and J dropped 3; count of bases not matched to a gene: 12. The CDR3 coding sequence is TGTGCCAGCAGTGCCTCGGGAGGCGGGAGTAAAGAGACCCAGTACTTC. Translated, it gives CASSASGGGSKETQYF.

V and J are TRBV7-3 and TRBJ2-3, with TRBD1 identical over 7 bases. There are 15 residues in the CDR3. Germline V gene sequence: CDR1 SGHTA, CDR2 FQGTGA. V shed 5 bases, J shed 0 bases, and the junction held 5 bases outside the gene matches. CDR3 amino acids: CASSPTGHSTDTQYF. CDR3 nucleotide sequence: TGTGCCAGCAGCCCGACAGGGCATAGCACAGATACGCAGTATTTT. The full variable domain, with the rest looked up from reference TRBV7-3 and TRBJ2-3, is GAGVSQTPSNKVTEKGKYVELRCDPISGHTALYWYRQSLGQGPEFLIYFQGTGAADDSGLPNDRFFAVRPEGSVSTLKIQRTERGDSAVYLCASSPTGHSTDTQYFGPGTRLTVL.

This rearrangement joins TRBV11-1 to TRBJ2-7, with 10 nucleotides matching TRBD2. The CDR3 is 15 amino acids. V dropped 1 base and J dropped 4; count of bases not matched to a gene: 4. In germline, CDR1 is SGHAT, CDR2 FQDESV (reference sequence). CDR3 DNA sequence: TGTGCCAGCAGCTTAGGAGGACTAGCGGAATACGAGCAGTACTTC. It codes for CASSLGGLAEYEQYF.

This clone was counted once. The chain couples TRBV5-1 to TRBJ2-7; D may be TRBD2 (5 bases). From germline, CDR1 is SGHRS and CDR2 YFSETQ. The CDR3 is 15 amino acids. Trimming cost V 4 bases and J 1 base, with 15 bases left between them. The CDR3 region is CASSPPGRGSYEQYF. CDR3 DNA sequence: TGCGCCAGCAGCCCGCCCGGCCGGGGTTCCTACGAGCAGTACTTC.

The V and J genes are TRBV5-1 and TRBJ1-1; 10 bases are a match to TRBD1. Trimming at V came to 4 bases and at J to 0 bases, leaving 6 bases not matched to a gene. The CDR3 sequence is 16 residues long. CDR1 SGHRS and CDR2 YFSETQ come from the germline V gene. CDR3 residues: CASSPGTGVLNTEAFF. CDR3 in DNA: TGCGCCAGCAGCCCCGGGACAGGGGTCTTGAACACTGAAGCTTTCTTT. Full variable domain (outside the CDR3, taken from reference TRBV5-1 and TRBJ1-1): KAGVTQTPRYLIKTRGQQVTLSCSPISGHRSVSWYQQTPGQGLQFLFEYFSETQRNKGNFPGRFSGRQFSNSRSEMNVSTLELGDSALYLCASSPGTGVLNTEAFFGQGTRLTVV.

The CDR3 loop reads CASSLGRSPYNEQFF. CDR3 nucleotide sequence: TGTGCCAGCAGCTTGGGACGGTCTCCCTACAATGAGCAGTTCTTC. J is TRBJ2-1 and V is TRBV5-8; D ambiguous. From germline, CDR1 is SGHTS and CDR2 YDEGEE. Trimming pared 0 bases from V and 2 bases from J, leaving 9 bases between. This CDR3 has 15 amino acids. Full variable domain (remainder filled in from reference TRBV5-8 and TRBJ2-1): EAGVTQSPTHLIKTRGQQATLRCSPISGHTSVYWYQQALGLGLQFLLWYDEGEERNRGNFPPRFSGRQFPNYSSELNVNALELEDSALYLCASSLGRSPYNEQFFGPGTRLTVL.

This chain uses TRBV30 with TRBJ1-3; D is uncertain. The CDR3 is made up of 14 amino acids. CDR1 is GTSNPN and CDR2 is SVGIG in the germline V gene (reference sequence). V dropped 3 bases and J dropped 0 bases, with 9 bases sitting between them. CDR3: CAWRKAGSGNTIYF. As DNA, the CDR3 is TGTGCCTGGAGGAAAGCGGGCTCTGGAAACACCATATATTTT.

This clone was observed once. V gene TRBV6-2 or TRBV6-3 combines with J gene TRBJ1-2; maybe TRBD1 (6 bases). Germline values: CDR1 MNHEY, CDR2 SVGEGT. The CDR3 extends over 13 amino acids. Trimming left V 5 bases short and J 8 bases short, with 15 bases between. The CDR3 DNA reads TGTGCCAGCAGTCCCACGGGGGCCTACGGCTACACCTTC. Translating gives CASSPTGAYGYTF.

CDR3 loop: CASSPHDRSSYEQYF. DNA of the CDR3: TGTGCCAGCAGTCCCCACGACAGGAGCTCCTACGAGCAGTACTTC. The chain links TRBV6-5 to TRBJ2-7; D perhaps matches TRBD1 (6 bases). V gave up 5 bases and J gave up 0 bases, with 14 bases separating them. Germline V gene lookup returns CDR1 MNHEY and CDR2 SVGAGI. The CDR3 spans 15 residues.

The V and J genes are TRBV29-1 and TRBJ1-1, with a tentative D call TRBD1 (5 bases). Germline CDR1 and CDR2: SQVTM and ANQGSEA. The V and J ends lost 6 bases and 3 bases respectively, with 17 bases between them. The CDR3 has 14 amino acids. The CDR3 sequence: CSVGARDSYTEAFF. The CDR3 nucleotides read TGCAGCGTCGGTGCTCGCGACAGTTACACTGAAGCTTTCTTT.

This chain links TRBV5-1 with TRBJ2-3; 8 bases fit TRBD2. The germline V gene encodes CDR1 SGHRS and CDR2 YFSETQ. This CDR3 comprises 15 residues. V lost 3 bases to trimming and J lost 3 bases; unmatched junction nucleotides: 6. CDR3 sequence (DNA): TGCGCCAGCAGCTCGGCCTCTAGCGGGACAGATACGCAGTATTTT. Its protein product is CASSSASSGTDTQYF.

This clone occurred once. The V gene is TRBV28, the J gene TRBJ2-4; D tentatively fits TRBD1 or TRBD2 (5 bases each). With 6 bases removed from V and 4 bases from J, the gap between germline ends came to 19 bases. Germline V CDR1 and CDR2: MDHEN, SYDVKM. The CDR3 consists of 16 residues. The CDR3 loop is CASRQGPGTEKNIQYF. The CDR3 DNA reads TGTGCCAGCAGGCAGGGACCCGGGACGGAGAAAAACATTCAGTACTTC. The full variable domain, in which reference TRBV28 and TRBJ2-4 provide the parts outside the CDR3, is DVKVTQSSRYLVKRTGEKVFLECVQDMDHENMFWYRQDPGLGLRLIYFSYDVKMKEKGDIPEGYSVSREKKERFSLILESASTNQTSMYLCASRQGPGTEKNIQYFGAGTRLSVL.

The CDR3 spells CASSLKGQGGDTEAFF. The CDR3 DNA reads as TGTGCCAGCAGCCTAAAGGGACAGGGTGGAGACACTGAAGCTTTCTTT. The V and J genes are TRBV3-1 (or the pseudogene TRBV3-2) and TRBJ1-1; TRBD1 agrees at 9 bases. The CDR3 extends over 16 amino acids. Germline CDR1 is LGHDT and CDR2 is YNNKEL (reference sequence). V dropped 4 bases and J dropped 3; count of bases not matched to a gene: 9.

The J gene is TRBJ2-3, the V gene TRBV6-2 or TRBV6-3; 9 bases match TRBD1. The length of the CDR3 is 15 residues. CDR1 is MNHEY and CDR2 is SVGEGT in the germline V gene. V was pared by 6 bases and J by 6 bases, with 10 bases of the junction left unmatched. CDR3 protein: CASRPRTGVRDTQYF. The CDR3 DNA sequence: TGTGCCAGCAGACCTCGGACAGGGGTACGGGATACGCAGTATTTT.

The V gene is TRBV13, the J gene TRBJ2-1, with D hard to call. V lost 0 bases and J lost 7, with 4 bases in between. The germline CDR1 and CDR2 sequences are PRHDT and FYEKMQ (reference sequence). This CDR3 region has 12 residues. CDR3 sequence (DNA): TGTGCCAGCAGCTTAGGGGTGAATGAGCAGTTCTTC. This translates into CASSLGVNEQFF.

The chain couples TRBV7-2 to TRBJ2-3, with unresolved D. CDR3 length equals 12 residues. V was clipped by 5 bases and J by 5 bases, with 8 bases between them. Germline V gene data show CDR1 as SGHTA and CDR2 as FQGNSA. DNA for the CDR3: TGTGCCAGCAGCCCGCGCATAGATACGCAGTATTTT. Residues: CASSPRIDTQYF. The whole variable domain, remainder taken from reference TRBV7-2 and TRBJ2-3, is GAGVSQSPSNKVTEKGKDVELRCDPISGHTALYWYRQSLGQGLEFLIYFQGNSAPDKSGLPSDRFSAERTGGSVSTLTIQRTQQEDSAVYLCASSPRIDTQYFGPGTRLTVL.